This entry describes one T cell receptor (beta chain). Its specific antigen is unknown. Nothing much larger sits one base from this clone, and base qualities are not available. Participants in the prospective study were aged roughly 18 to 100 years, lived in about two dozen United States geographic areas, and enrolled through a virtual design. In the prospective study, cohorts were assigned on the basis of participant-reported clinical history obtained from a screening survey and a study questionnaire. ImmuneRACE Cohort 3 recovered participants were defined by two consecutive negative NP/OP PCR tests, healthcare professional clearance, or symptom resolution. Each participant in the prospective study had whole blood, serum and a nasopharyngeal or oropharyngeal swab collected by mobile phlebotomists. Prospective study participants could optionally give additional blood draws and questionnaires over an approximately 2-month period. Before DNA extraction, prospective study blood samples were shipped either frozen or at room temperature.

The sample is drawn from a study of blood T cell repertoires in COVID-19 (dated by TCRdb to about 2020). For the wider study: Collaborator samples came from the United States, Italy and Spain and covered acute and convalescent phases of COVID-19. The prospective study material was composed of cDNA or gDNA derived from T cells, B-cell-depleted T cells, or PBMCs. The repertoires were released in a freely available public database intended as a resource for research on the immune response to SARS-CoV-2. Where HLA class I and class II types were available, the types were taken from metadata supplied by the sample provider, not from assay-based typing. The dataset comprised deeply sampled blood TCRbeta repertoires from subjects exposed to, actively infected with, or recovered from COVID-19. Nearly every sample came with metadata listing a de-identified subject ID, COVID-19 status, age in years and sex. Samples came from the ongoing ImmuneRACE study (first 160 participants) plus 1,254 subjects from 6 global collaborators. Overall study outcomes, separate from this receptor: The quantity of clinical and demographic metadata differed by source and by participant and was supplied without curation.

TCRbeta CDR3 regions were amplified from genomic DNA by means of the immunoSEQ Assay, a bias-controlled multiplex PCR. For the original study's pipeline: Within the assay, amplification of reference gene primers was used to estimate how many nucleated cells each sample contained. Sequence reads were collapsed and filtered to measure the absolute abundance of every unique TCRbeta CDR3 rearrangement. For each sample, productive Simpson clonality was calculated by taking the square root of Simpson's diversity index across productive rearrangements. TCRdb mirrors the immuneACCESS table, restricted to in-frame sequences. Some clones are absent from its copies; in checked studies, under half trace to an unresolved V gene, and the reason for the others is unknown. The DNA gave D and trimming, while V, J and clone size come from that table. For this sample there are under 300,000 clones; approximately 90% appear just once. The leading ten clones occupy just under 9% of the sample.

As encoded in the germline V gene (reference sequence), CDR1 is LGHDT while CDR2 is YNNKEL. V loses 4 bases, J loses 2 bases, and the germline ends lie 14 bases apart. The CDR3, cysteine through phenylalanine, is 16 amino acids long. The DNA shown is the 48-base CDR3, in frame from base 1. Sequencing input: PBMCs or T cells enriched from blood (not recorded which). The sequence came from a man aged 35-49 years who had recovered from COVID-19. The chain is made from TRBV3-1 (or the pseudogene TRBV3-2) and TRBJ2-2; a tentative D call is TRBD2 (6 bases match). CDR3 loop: CASSLMGGSNTGELFF. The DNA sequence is TGTGCCAGCAGCCTCATGGGGGGTTCAAACACCGGGGAGCTGTTTTTT.